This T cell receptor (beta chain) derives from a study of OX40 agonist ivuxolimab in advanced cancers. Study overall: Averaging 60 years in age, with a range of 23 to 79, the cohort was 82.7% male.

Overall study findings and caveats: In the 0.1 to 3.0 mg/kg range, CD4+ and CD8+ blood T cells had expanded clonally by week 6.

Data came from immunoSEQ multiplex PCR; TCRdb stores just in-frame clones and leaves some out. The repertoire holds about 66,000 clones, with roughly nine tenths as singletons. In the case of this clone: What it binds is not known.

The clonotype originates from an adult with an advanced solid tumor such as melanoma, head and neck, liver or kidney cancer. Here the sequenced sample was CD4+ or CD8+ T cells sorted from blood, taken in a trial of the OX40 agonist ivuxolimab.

The CDR3 sequence: CASSSSTVNTEAFF. The CDR3 DNA reads TGTGCCAGCAGCTCGTCGACAGTTAACACTGAAGCTTTCTTT. V usage is TRBV7-9 and J usage is TRBJ1-1, with a tentative D call TRBD1 (5 bases). The CDR3 has 14 amino acids. Germline V CDR1 and CDR2: SEHNR, FQNEAQ (reference sequence). The ends were cut back, 4 bases at V and 2 bases at J, with 11 bases in the middle.